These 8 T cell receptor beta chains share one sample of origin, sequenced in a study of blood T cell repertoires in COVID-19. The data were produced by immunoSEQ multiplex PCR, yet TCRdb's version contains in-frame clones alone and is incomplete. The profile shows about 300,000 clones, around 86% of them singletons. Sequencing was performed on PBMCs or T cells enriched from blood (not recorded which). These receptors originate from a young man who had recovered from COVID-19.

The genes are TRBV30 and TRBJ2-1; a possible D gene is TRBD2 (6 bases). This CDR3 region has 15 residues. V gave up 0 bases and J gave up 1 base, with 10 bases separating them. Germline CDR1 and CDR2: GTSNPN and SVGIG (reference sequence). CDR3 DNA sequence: TGTGCCTGGAGTGTTTGGAGCGGGTCCTACAATGAGCAGTTCTTC. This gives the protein CAWSVWSGSYNEQFF.

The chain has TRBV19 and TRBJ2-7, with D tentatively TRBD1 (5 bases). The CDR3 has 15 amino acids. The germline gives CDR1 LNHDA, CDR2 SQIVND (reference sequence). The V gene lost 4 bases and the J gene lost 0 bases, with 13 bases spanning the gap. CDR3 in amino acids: CASSTAGIYSYEQYF. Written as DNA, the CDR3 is TGTGCCAGTAGTACCGCAGGGATTTACTCCTACGAGCAGTACTTC.

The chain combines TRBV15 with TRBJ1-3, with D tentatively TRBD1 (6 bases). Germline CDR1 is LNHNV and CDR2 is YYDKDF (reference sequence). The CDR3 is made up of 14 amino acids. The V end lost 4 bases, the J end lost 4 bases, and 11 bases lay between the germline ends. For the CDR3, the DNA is TGTGCCACCAGCACCGAGGGGGTCGGAAACACCATATATTTT. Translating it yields CATSTEGVGNTIYF.

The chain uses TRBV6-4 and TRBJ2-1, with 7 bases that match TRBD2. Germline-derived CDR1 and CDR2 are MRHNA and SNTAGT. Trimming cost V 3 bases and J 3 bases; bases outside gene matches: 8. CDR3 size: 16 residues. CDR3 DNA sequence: TGTGCCAGCAGTGAGTCTGGAGCGGGATACTACAATGAGCAGTTCTTC. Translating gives CASSESGAGYYNEQFF.

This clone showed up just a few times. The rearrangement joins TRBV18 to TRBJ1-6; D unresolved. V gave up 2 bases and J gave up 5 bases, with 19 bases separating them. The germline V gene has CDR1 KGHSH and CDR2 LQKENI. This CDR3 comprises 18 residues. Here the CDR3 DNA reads TGTGCCAGCTCACCAGCCATATTCCCCGGCGGGAATAATTCACCCCTCCACTTT. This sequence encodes CASSPAIFPGGNNSPLHF.

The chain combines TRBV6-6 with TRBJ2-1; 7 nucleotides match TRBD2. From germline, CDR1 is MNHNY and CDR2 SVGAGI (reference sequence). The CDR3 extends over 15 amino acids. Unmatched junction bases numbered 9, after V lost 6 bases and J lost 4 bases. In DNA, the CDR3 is TGTGCCAGCAGGTCAGGGAGCGGGGAATACAATGAGCAGTTCTTC. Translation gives CASRSGSGEYNEQFF.

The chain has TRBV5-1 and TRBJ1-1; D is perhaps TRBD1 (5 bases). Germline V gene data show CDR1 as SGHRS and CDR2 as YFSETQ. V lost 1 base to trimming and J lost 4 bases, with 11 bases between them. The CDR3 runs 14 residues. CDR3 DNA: TGCGCCAGCAGCTTGTTAGGGGTAGGCACTGAAGCTTTCTTT. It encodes CASSLLGVGTEAFF.

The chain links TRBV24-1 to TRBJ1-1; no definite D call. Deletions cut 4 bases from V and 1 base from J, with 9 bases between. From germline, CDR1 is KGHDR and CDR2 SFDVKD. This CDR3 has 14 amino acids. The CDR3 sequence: CATSDPTENTEAFF. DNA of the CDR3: TGTGCCACCAGTGACCCAACAGAGAACACTGAAGCTTTCTTT.